The 19 T cell receptor beta chains below all came from one sample that was sequenced in a study of T-cell reconstitution after alpha-beta-depleted transplantation in children. Unique molecular identifiers were used to barcode this TCRbeta library. MiXCR was run by TCRdb on the PCR reads, yielding one entry per CDR3 protein. The sample yields some 290,000 distinct CDR3 sequences, 20% to 30% seen once. Source: PBMCs, mostly from graft donor cells, taken 180 days after TCRalphabeta/CD19-depleted stem cell transplant. The receptors were sampled from a male patient between 5 and 17 years old who had a stem cell transplant for acute lymphoblastic leukemia, so the T cells may come from the graft donor.

This clonotype was observed many times. The chain has TRBV7-2 and TRBJ2-1; D could derive from TRBD1 or TRBD2 (5 bases each). CDR3 length equals 13 residues. The V gene lost 4 bases and the J gene lost 6 bases, with 10 bases spanning the gap. Per germline, CDR1 SGHTA and CDR2 FQGNSA. CDR3 protein: CASSSGRSNEQFF. Here the CDR3 DNA reads TGTGCCAGCAGCTCGGGACGCTCCAATGAGCAGTTCTTC.

This clonotype was counted only a few times. This chain joins TRBV5-5 and TRBJ1-5; 7 bases fit TRBD1. The V segment lost 4 bases and the J segment 7 bases; nucleotides outside the gene matches: 5. The CDR3 has 13 amino acids. CDR1 is SGHKS, CDR2 YYEKEE, per germline (reference sequence). The CDR3 coding sequence is TGTGCCAGCAGCCCTCGACAGGGCCAGCCCCAGCATTTT. Translating it yields CASSPRQGQPQHF.

The rearrangement uses TRBV12-3 or TRBV12-4 and TRBJ2-1; 12 nucleotides line up with TRBD2. Trimming cost V 7 bases and J 8 bases; bases outside gene matches: 9. This CDR3 region has 15 residues. The CDR3 sequence: CASISSGRAWDEQFF. The CDR3 nucleotides are TGTGCCAGCATCTCTAGCGGGAGGGCCTGGGATGAGCAGTTCTTC.

This clonotype showed up just a few times. The J gene is TRBJ2-1, the V gene TRBV4-1; 11 bases align to TRBD2. CDR3 size: 18 residues. Germline CDR1 and CDR2: MGHRA and YSYEKL. Trimming at V came to 4 bases and at J to 1 base, leaving 9 bases not matched to a gene. CDR3 bases: TGCGCCAGCAGCCCCATTCGAACTAGCGGGAGTTCCTACAATGAGCAGTTCTTC. As protein: CASSPIRTSGSSYNEQFF.

The chain employs TRBV3-1 and TRBJ2-7; 7 bases match TRBD2. V trimming: 1 base; J trimming: 2 bases; junction bases outside the gene matches: 14. CDR3 length: 18 residues. Germline V gene sequence: CDR1 LGHDT, CDR2 YNNKEL (reference sequence). The CDR3 loop reads CASSQGTPCGSRAYEQYF. In nucleotides, the CDR3 is TGTGCCAGCAGCCAAGGGACCCCATGCGGGAGTAGAGCCTACGAGCAGTACTTC.

This chain uses TRBV6-1 with TRBJ2-4; D may be TRBD1 or TRBD2 (5 bases each). The V gene's germline CDR1 is MNHNS and CDR2 SASEGT. V lost 7 bases and J 4 bases, leaving 14 bases between the germline ends. The CDR3 is made up of 14 amino acids. The CDR3: CASNEGPRKNIQYF. In DNA, the CDR3 is TGTGCCAGCAACGAGGGACCAAGGAAAAACATTCAGTACTTC.

This rearrangement joins TRBV5-1 to TRBJ2-7; no firm D call. CDR3 length: 13 amino acids. The germline gives CDR1 SGHRS, CDR2 YFSETQ. The germline V and J ends were trimmed by 0 bases and 3 bases, with 7 bases remaining between them. The CDR3 spells CASSLARDYEQYF. CDR3 sequence (DNA): TGCGCCAGCAGCTTGGCTCGAGACTACGAGCAGTACTTC.

V usage is TRBV5-1 and J usage is TRBJ2-7; D is tentatively TRBD1 or TRBD2 (7 bases each). This CDR3 comprises 12 residues. CDR1 SGHRS and CDR2 YFSETQ come from the germline V gene. V lost 2 bases, J lost 10 bases, and 13 bases lay in between. The CDR3, as DNA: TGCGCCAGCAGCTTAGCGGGGACAGTACAGTACTTC. It translates to CASSLAGTVQYF.

This CDR3 is CSVVSGAYNEQFF. In DNA form, the CDR3 reads TGCAGCGTTGTTAGCGGGGCCTACAATGAGCAGTTCTTC. V usage is TRBV29-1 and J usage is TRBJ2-1; 8 bases line up with TRBD2. This CDR3 region has 13 residues. Germline CDR1 and CDR2: SQVTM and ANQGSEA. The J segment lost 2 bases and the V segment lost 4 bases, leaving 1 base of the junction unmatched.

This clonotype has just a few counts. The J gene is TRBJ2-2, the V gene TRBV9; D unresolved. CDR1 and CDR2 from the germline V gene are SGDLS and YYNGEE. The V and J ends lost 4 bases and 4 bases respectively, with 17 bases between them. CDR3 size: 16 residues. The CDR3 loop is CASSPQSRLSTGELFF. CDR3 DNA sequence: TGTGCCAGCAGCCCCCAGAGCAGGTTAAGCACCGGGGAGCTGTTTTTT.

This clonotype has only a few counts. The chain uses TRBV12-3 or TRBV12-4 and TRBJ2-1; 10 bases agree with TRBD1. The CDR3 runs 14 residues. V shed 6 bases, J shed 4 bases, and the junction held 3 bases outside the gene matches. The chain's CDR3 is CASRGDRGYNEQFF. CDR3 DNA: TGTGCCAGCAGGGGGGACAGGGGATACAATGAGCAGTTCTTC.

The rearrangement uses TRBV24-1 and TRBJ2-1, with 10 bases identical to TRBD2. The germline CDR1 and CDR2 sequences are KGHDR and SFDVKD. The CDR3 covers 14 residues. V dropped 9 bases and J dropped 4; count of bases not matched to a gene: 5. The CDR3 loop is CATRGTSVYNEQFF. The CDR3 DNA reads as TGTGCCACCCGCGGGACTAGCGTTTACAATGAGCAGTTCTTC.

Written as DNA, the CDR3 is TGTGCCACCGTCAGCAGGGTCCAAGAGACCCAGTACTTC. Its translation: CATVSRVQETQYF. The chain couples TRBV15 to TRBJ2-5; D possibly corresponds to TRBD1 (5 bases). The ends were cut back, 8 bases at V and 1 base at J, with 11 bases in the middle. In germline, CDR1 is LNHNV, CDR2 YYDKDF (reference sequence). The CDR3 consists of 13 residues.

The table lists this clonotype with a few counts. J is TRBJ2-1 and V is TRBV7-3; D is undetermined. The CDR3 has 13 residues. In germline, CDR1 is SGHTA, CDR2 FQGTGA. The germline V and J ends were trimmed by 2 bases and 7 bases, with 9 bases remaining between them. The CDR3 DNA reads as TGTGCCAGCAGCTTATCTCCCCGGAATGAGCAGTTCTTC. Its translation: CASSLSPRNEQFF.

This clonotype was detected a few times. The CDR3 coding sequence is TGTGCCACCAAGGAGGGAAACTATGGCTACACCTTC. Translating it yields CATKEGNYGYTF. This chain joins TRBV6-2 or TRBV6-3 and TRBJ1-2, with D unclear. Per germline, CDR1 MNHEY and CDR2 SVGEGT. The CDR3 spans 12 residues. Trimming shortened V by 10 bases and J by 2 bases, and 11 bases separated the two germline ends.

The chain links TRBV11-3 to TRBJ1-3; D call uncertain. The CDR3 spans 12 residues. Germline CDR1 and CDR2: SGHNT and YENEEA. With 6 bases removed from V and 7 bases from J, the gap between germline ends came to 10 bases. The CDR3: CASRRTRNTIYF. CDR3 in DNA: TGTGCCAGCAGACGGACCCGCAACACCATATATTTT.

This chain joins TRBV2 and TRBJ1-5; tentative D call: TRBD1 (6 bases). Germline CDR1 reads SNHLY; CDR2 reads FYNNEI. The V end lost 1 base, the J end lost 3 bases, and 10 bases lay between the germline ends. CDR3 length: 15 amino acids. CDR3 sequence reads: CASSEGRGINQPQHF. Written as DNA, the CDR3 is TGTGCCAGCAGTGAAGGCAGGGGCATCAATCAGCCCCAGCATTTT.

This clonotype was seen repeatedly, ten times or more. This chain joins TRBV5-1 and TRBJ2-1, with no clear D. The germline V gene has CDR1 SGHRS and CDR2 YFSETQ. CDR3 length equals 14 residues. Trimming removed 5 bases from V and 0 bases from J, with 9 bases in between. The CDR3 region is CASSHWSSYNEQFF. In nucleotides, the CDR3 is TGCGCCAGCAGTCACTGGAGCTCCTACAATGAGCAGTTCTTC.

V is TRBV27 and J is TRBJ2-3; D might be TRBD2 (6 bases). The germline CDR1 and CDR2 sequences are MNHEY and SMNVEV (reference sequence). V was shortened by 4 bases and J by 2 bases, with 16 bases between the two germline ends. The length of the CDR3 is 16 residues. The CDR3 DNA reads as TGTGCCAGCAGTTCCGGCGGGGTGATAACCACAGATACGCAGTATTTT. Translating it yields CASSSGGVITTDTQYF.